This TCR beta chain was sequenced during a study of T cells after yellow fever vaccination. Overall study findings and caveats: Among primary-vaccination clones, most reappeared after the booster, at roughly 96% for CD4 and 85% to 90% for CD8. A minor fraction of clonotypes spanned both CD4 and CD8 compartments. Faster peaking, at day 5 versus 15, marked a secondary response that was weaker.

This CDR3 contains 16 residues. Germline-derived CDR1 and CDR2 are KGHSH and LQKENI. The V end lost 3 bases, the J end lost 1 base, and 12 bases lay between the germline ends. A remark on this clonotype: Its target is not known.

A single record per CDR3 protein comes from TCRdb applying MiXCR to the 5' RACE reads. The sample includes 550,000 to 750,000 distinct CDR3 sequences, 13% of them seen just once. The TCR was taken from a man under 40 who received the YFV17D yellow fever vaccine. The sample in question was PBMCs, obtained on the day of the yellow fever booster vaccination. V usage is TRBV18 and J usage is TRBJ2-2, with D possibly matching TRBD2 (5 bases). CDR3 DNA sequence: TGTGCCAGCTCACCCCTAGCAACACAGAACACCGGGGAGCTGTTTTTT. Translation: CASSPLATQNTGELFF. The full variable domain, in which reference TRBV18 and TRBJ2-2 provide the parts outside the CDR3, is NAGVMQNPRHLVRRRGQEARLRCSPMKGHSHVYWYRQLPEEGLKFMVYLQKENIIDESGMPKERFSAEFPKEGPSILRIQQVVRGDSAAYFCASSPLATQNTGELFFGEGSRLTVL.